This TCR beta chain originates from a study of T cells in Graves' hyperthyroidism and ophthalmopathy. RNA transcripts gave rise to amplified TCR beta CDR3 regions. Primed by the HTBI set, a first-round RT-PCR was run on the TCR CDR3. Each CDR3 protein is one row after TCRdb ran MiXCR on the multiplex PCR reads. The repertoire has fewer than 900,000 distinct CDR3 sequences, about 15% of them found once; the top ten carry approximately 8.4%. This clonotype was seen many times. The sequencing sample was made of blood. The sequence was collected from a man aged 18 to 29 with Graves' hyperthyroidism.

The CDR3 is CASSFGGLNTEAFF. The CDR3 coding sequence is TGTGCCAGCAGTTTCGGCGGCTTGAACACTGAAGCTTTCTTT. The rearrangement uses TRBV28 and TRBJ1-1, with D unclear. This CDR3 contains 14 residues. The germline V gene encodes CDR1 MDHEN and CDR2 SYDVKM. Trimming took 3 bases from V and 0 from J, leaving 8 bases between them.